This TCR beta chain was found in a study of CD8 T cells in ankylosing spondylitis. TCRdb passed the 5' RACE reads through MiXCR, listing each CDR3 protein once. The sample includes approximately 400,000 distinct CDR3 sequences, roughly a quarter seen only once; the top ten take roughly 0.8%. This CDR3 is 15 amino acids long. Germline values: CDR1 SQVTM, CDR2 ANQGSEA. The germline V and J ends were trimmed by 1 base and 1 base, with 11 bases remaining between them. Overall study results and limits: Blood of patients with ankylosing spondylitis appeared to be characterized by a TCR beta motif of seven or eight highly homologous variants.

This clonotype was picked up a small number of times. Antigen: not known. The genes are TRBV29-1 and TRBJ1-5; D remains ambiguous. This TCR came from a male donor with ankylosing spondylitis. The sample consisted of blood, either unsorted or a sorted T cell fraction (not recorded which). This CDR3 is CSVEATPGSNQPQHF. DNA of the CDR3: TGCAGCGTTGAAGCGACCCCGGGGAGCAATCAGCCCCAGCATTTT. The full variable domain, rest sourced from reference TRBV29-1 and TRBJ1-5, is SAVISQKPSRDICQRGTSLTIQCQVDSQVTMMFWYRQQPGQSLTLIATANQGSEATYESGFVIDKFPISRPNLTFSTLTVSNMSPEDSSIYLCSVEATPGSNQPQHFGDGTRLSIL.